The entry below describes one T cell receptor beta chain. What it binds is not known. The record originates from a study of cytomegalovirus exposure and HLA in healthy donors. The study's findings and limits: Later findings reportedly placed an Asian-associated ancestry cluster below the roughly 660-donor mean for N-insertions.

Trimming cost V 6 bases and J 3 bases; bases outside gene matches: 9. Germline CDR1 is SQVTM and CDR2 is ANQGSEA. CDR3 length equals 15 residues. It was with 60 Vbeta and 13 Jbeta primers that the PCR ran. As processed by the authors: Later work found around 80 million unique TCR beta chains, with about 10 million shared. Generated by immunoSEQ multiplex PCR, the TCRdb table keeps only in-frame clones and is missing some. The DNA gave D and trimming, while V, J and clone size come from that table. The sample contains some 70,000 clones, less than 75% of which appear only once. This rearrangement joins TRBV29-1 to TRBJ2-1; 9 nucleotides match TRBD1. This TCR was sampled from a woman in her twenties or thirties in good health and CMV-seronegative. Sequences were obtained from PBMCs. In DNA, the CDR3 is TGCAGCGTCGTCTCCGGGACAGGGTTCTACAATGAGCAGTTCTTC. Translation: CSVVSGTGFYNEQFF.